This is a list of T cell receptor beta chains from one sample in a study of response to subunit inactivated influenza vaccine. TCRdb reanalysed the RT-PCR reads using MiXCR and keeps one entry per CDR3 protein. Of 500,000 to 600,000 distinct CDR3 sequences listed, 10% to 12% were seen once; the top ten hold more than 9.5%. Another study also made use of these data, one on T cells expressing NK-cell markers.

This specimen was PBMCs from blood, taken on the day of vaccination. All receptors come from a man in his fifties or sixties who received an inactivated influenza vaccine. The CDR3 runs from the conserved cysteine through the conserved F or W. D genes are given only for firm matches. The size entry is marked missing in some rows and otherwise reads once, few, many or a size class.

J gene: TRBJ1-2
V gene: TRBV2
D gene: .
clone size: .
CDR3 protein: CASSVGQNSNYGYTF
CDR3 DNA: TGTGCCAGCTCTGTCGGACAGAATTCTAACTATGGCTACACCTTC

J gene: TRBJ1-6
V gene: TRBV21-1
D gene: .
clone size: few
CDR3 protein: CASSKVGGQGSPLHF
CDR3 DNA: TGTGCCAGCAGCAAAGTTGGAGGACAGGGCTCACCCCTCCACTTT

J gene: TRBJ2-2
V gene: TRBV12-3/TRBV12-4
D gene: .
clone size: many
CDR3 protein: CASSSTGSAGELFF
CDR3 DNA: TGTGCCAGCAGTTCGACTGGTTCGGCCGGGGAGCTGTTTTTT

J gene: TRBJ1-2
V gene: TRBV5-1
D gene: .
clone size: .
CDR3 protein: CASRPTGNYGYTF
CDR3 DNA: TGCGCCAGCAGACCAACAGGGAACTATGGCTACACCTTC

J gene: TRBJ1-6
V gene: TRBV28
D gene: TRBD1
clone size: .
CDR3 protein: CATTPAGGNNSPLHF
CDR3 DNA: TGCGCCACGACACCCGCAGGGGGAAATAATTCACCCCTCCACTTT

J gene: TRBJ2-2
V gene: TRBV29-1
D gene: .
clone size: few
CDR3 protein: CSVERSQGSSTGELFF
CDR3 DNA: TGCAGCGTTGAAAGGTCTCAGGGTTCGAGCACCGGGGAGCTGTTTTTT

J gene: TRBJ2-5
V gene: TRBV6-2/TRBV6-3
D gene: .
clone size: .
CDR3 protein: CASSYWGFGQETQYF
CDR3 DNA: TGTGCCAGCAGTTATTGGGGATTCGGTCAAGAGACCCAGTACTTC

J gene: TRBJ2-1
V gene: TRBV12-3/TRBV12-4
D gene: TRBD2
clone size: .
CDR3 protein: CASSVSGSGQFF
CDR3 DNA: TGTGCCAGCAGTGTAAGCGGGAGCGGGCAGTTCTTC

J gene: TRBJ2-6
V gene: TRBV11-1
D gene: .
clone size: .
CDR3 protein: CASSPLAGPNTGANVLTF
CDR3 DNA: TGTGCCAGCAGCCCACTTGCGGGTCCTAACACTGGGGCCAACGTCCTGACTTTC

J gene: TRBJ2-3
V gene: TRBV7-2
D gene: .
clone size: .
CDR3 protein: CASSSRVGHRGTDTQYF
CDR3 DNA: TGTGCCAGCAGTTCGAGGGTGGGCCACCGGGGCACAGATACGCAGTATTTT

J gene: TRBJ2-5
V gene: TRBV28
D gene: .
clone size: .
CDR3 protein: CASSPRGWEFGNQYF
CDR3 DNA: TGTGCCAGCAGTCCCCGTGGGTGGGAGTTTGGCAACCAGTACTTC

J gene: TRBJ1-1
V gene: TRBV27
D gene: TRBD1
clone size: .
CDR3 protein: CASSPHPTGANTEAFF
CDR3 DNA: TGTGCCAGCAGTCCTCACCCGACAGGGGCGAACACTGAAGCTTTCTTT

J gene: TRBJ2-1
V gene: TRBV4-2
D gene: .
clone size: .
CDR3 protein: CAIGPGLLCNEQFF
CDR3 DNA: TGTGCCATCGGCCCCGGGCTTCTCTGCAATGAGCAGTTCTTC

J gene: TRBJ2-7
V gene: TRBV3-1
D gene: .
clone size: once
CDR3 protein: CASSHFRTESSYEQYF
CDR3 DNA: TGTGCCAGCAGCCATTTCAGGACAGAGAGCTCCTACGAGCAGTACTTC

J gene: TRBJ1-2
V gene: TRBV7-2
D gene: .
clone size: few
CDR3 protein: CASSFGRLSNYGYTF
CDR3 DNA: TGTGCCAGCAGCTTTGGGAGGCTCTCTAACTATGGCTACACCTTC

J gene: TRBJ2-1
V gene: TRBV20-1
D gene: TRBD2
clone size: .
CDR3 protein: CSARHRTSGDNEQFF
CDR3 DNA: TGCAGTGCTAGACACCGGACTAGCGGGGACAATGAGCAGTTCTTC

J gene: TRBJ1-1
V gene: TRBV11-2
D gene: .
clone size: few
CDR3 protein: CASSLAGFPEAFF
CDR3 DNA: TGTGCCAGCAGCTTAGCTGGGTTTCCTGAAGCTTTCTTT

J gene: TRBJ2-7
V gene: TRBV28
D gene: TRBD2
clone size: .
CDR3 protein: CASSLPRLAGVSEQYF
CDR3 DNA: TGTGCCAGCAGTTTACCGAGACTAGCGGGAGTCTCCGAGCAGTACTTC

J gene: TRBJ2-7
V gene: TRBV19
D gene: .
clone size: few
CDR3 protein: CASSPFAGTYEQYF
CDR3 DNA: TGTGCCAGTAGTCCCTTCGCAGGGACCTACGAGCAGTACTTC

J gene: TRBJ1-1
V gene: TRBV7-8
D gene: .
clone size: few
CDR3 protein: CASSLGELNTEAFF
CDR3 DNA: TGTGCCAGCAGCTTAGGGGAACTGAACACTGAAGCTTTCTTT

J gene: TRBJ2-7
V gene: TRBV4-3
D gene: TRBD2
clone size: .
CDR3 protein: CASSQDHGTSVPYEQYF
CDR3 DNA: TGCGCCAGCAGCCAAGATCATGGGACTAGCGTTCCCTACGAGCAGTACTTC

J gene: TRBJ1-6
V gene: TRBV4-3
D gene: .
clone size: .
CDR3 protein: CASSQEGPGINSPLHF
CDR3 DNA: TGCGCCAGCAGCCAAGAGGGGCCAGGGATTAATTCACCCCTCCACTTT

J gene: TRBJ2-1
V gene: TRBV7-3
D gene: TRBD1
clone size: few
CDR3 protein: CASSFDPGQGYGNEQFF
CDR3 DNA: TGTGCCAGCAGTTTTGATCCGGGACAGGGGTATGGGAATGAGCAGTTCTTC

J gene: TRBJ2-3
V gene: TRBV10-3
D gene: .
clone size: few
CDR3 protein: CAISESSPKTDTQYF
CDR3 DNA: TGTGCCATCAGTGAGTCGAGCCCCAAGACAGATACGCAGTATTTT

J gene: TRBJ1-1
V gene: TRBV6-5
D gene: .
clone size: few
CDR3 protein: CASSLRALNTEAFF
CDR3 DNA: TGTGCCAGCAGTTTGAGAGCCCTGAACACTGAAGCTTTCTTT

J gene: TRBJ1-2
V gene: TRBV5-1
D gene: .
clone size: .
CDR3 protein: CASSPIDLGYGYTF
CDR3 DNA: TGCGCCAGCAGCCCGATAGATCTTGGCTATGGCTACACCTTC

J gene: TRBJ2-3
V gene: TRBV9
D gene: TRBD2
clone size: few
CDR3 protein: CASSGGSGGLDTQYF
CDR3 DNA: TGTGCCAGCAGCGGTGGTAGCGGGGGGTTAGATACGCAGTATTTT

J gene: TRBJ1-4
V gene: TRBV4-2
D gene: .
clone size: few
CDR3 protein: CASRGGGRGEKLFF
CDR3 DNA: TGTGCCAGCAGAGGAGGAGGGCGGGGTGAAAAACTGTTTTTT

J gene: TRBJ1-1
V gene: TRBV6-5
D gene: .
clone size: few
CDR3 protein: CASSWYLGRDGAFF
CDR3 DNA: TGTGCCAGCAGTTGGTATCTAGGCCGGGACGGAGCTTTCTTT

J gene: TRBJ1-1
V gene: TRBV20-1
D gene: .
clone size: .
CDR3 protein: CSASTVWGTEAFF
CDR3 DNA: TGCAGTGCTTCGACAGTTTGGGGCACTGAAGCTTTCTTT

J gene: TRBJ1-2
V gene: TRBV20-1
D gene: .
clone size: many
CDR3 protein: CSASGGRGYGYTF
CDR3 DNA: TGCAGTGCTAGTGGCGGAAGGGGTTATGGCTACACCTTC

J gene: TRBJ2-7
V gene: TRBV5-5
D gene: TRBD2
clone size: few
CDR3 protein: CASSAGLAGGFSYEQYF
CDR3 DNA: TGTGCCAGCAGCGCCGGACTAGCGGGAGGCTTCTCCTACGAGCAGTACTTC

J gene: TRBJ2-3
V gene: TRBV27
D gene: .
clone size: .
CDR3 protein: CASSLWPPDTQYF
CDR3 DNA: TGTGCCAGCAGTTTATGGCCCCCAGATACGCAGTATTTT

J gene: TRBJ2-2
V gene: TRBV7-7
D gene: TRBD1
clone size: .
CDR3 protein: CATQGGRGETGELFF
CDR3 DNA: TGTGCTACCCAAGGGGGCAGAGGGGAGACCGGGGAGCTGTTTTTT

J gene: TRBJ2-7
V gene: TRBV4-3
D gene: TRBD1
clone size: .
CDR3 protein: CASSQGQGSFEQYF
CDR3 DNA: TGCGCCAGCAGCCAAGGACAGGGGTCTTTCGAGCAGTACTTC

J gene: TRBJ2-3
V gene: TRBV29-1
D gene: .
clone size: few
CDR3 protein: CSVATARGTDTQYF
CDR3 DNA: TGCAGCGTTGCCACGGCAAGAGGGACAGATACGCAGTATTTT

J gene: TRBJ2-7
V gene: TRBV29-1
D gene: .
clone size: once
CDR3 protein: CSVDSGEDDEQYF
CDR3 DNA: TGCAGCGTTGATTCAGGGGAGGATGACGAGCAGTACTTC

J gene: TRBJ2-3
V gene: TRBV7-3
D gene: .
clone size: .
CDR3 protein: CASSLMGAGTDTQYF
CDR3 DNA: TGTGCCAGCAGCTTAATGGGGGCGGGCACAGATACGCAGTATTTT

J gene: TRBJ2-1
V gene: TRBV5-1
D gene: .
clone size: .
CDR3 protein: CASSLFGGTGGHEQFF
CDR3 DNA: TGCGCCAGCAGCTTGTTCGGCGGGACGGGTGGGCATGAGCAGTTCTTC

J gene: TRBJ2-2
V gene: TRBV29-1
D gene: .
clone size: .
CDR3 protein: CSVEGEGIFANTGELFF
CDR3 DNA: TGCAGCGTTGAAGGAGAAGGCATATTCGCGAACACCGGGGAGCTGTTTTTT

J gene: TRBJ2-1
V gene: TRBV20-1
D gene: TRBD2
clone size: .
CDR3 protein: CSARVGSGLRNEQFF
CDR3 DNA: TGCAGTGCTAGAGTCGGTAGCGGGCTTAGGAATGAGCAGTTCTTC